These T cell receptor beta chains were read from a single sample in a study of IL-17A CD8 T cells in psoriatic arthritis synovium. Clones were read by immunoSEQ multiplex PCR, and TCRdb kept only the in-frame ones, dropping some. The repertoire holds around 2,000 clones, approximately 66% seen once, with 9% to 15% in the top ten. The specimen was IL-17A+ (IFN-gamma+/-) memory CD8+ T cells from synovial fluid. These TCRs come from a human donor with psoriatic arthritis. Each CDR3 is given without its conserved first and last residue. The D gene is left open where the match is weak.

>TRBD2|TRBV6-4|13
ASSPLAGGTDTQY